The 4 T cell receptor beta chains in this list originate from one sample, sequenced in a study of blood T cell repertoires in COVID-19 (TCRdb year 2020). Library generation was performed with the immunoSEQ multiplex PCR assay. TCRdb mirrors the immuneACCESS table, restricted to in-frame sequences. Some clones are absent from its copies; in checked studies, under half trace to an unresolved V gene, and the reason for the others is unknown. The table for this sample lists roughly 40,000 clones; roughly 88% of them were counted only once. Clones ranked in the top ten supply around 10% of the sample. The material sequenced was peripheral blood. The receptor source for this set is a woman in her seventies with acute or convalescent COVID-19.

The chain combines TRBV3-1 (or the pseudogene TRBV3-2) with TRBJ1-1; a weak D match, TRBD1 (6 bases). Germline values: CDR1 LGHDT, CDR2 YNNKEL (reference sequence). V was cut by 3 bases and J by 2 bases, with 13 bases left in between. This CDR3 has 15 amino acids. The CDR3: CASSQAGAPNTEAFF. The DNA for the CDR3 is TGTGCCAGCAGCCAGGCGGGGGCCCCTAACACTGAAGCTTTCTTT.

The V call is TRBV10-3, the J call TRBJ2-3, with 9 bases lining up with TRBD2. The CDR3 loop spans 17 amino acids. Unmatched junction bases numbered 9, after V lost 2 bases and J lost 3 bases. CDR1 is ENHRY and CDR2 is SYGVKD in the germline V gene. The CDR3 region is CAISETNPSGRTDTQYF. The CDR3 DNA is TGTGCCATCAGTGAGACAAACCCAAGCGGGAGGACAGATACGCAGTATTTT.

The CDR3 sequence is CASSPVWGGVSGANVLTF. Written as DNA, the CDR3 is TGTGCCAGTAGCCCAGTATGGGGGGGAGTTTCTGGGGCCAACGTCCTGACTTTC. This chain uses TRBV19 with TRBJ2-6; TRBD2 matches 7 bases. Germline V CDR1 and CDR2: LNHDA, SQIVND (reference sequence). Germline trimming cut 6 bases from V and 1 base from J; bases unmatched to any gene: 12. This CDR3 is built from 18 residues.

V usage is TRBV2 and J usage is TRBJ1-4; D is perhaps TRBD1 (6 bases). Germline V gene lookup returns CDR1 SNHLY and CDR2 FYNNEI. This CDR3 comprises 16 residues. V lost 11 bases and J 5 bases, leaving 24 bases between the germline ends. For the CDR3, the DNA is TGTGCCTCCAAGAAAAACGAGGACAGAAGAAATGAAAAACTGTTTTTT. Translation gives CASKKNEDRRNEKLFF.